The clone carrying this T cell receptor beta chain was detected only once. Its antigen remains unidentified. This CDR3 has 12 residues. V lost 6 bases and J 3 bases, leaving 9 bases between the germline ends. Germline CDR1 and CDR2: SEHNR and FQNEAQ (reference sequence). This entry belongs to a study of CD8+CD57+ T cells in acquired aplastic anemia. TCR beta VDJ and CDR3 were profiled, and genomic DNA was the template. TCRdb analysed the reads with MiXCR anew, one entry per CDR3 protein. This repertoire shows around 51,000 distinct CDR3 sequences, around 70% found once; its top ten account for around 31%. Findings and caveats of the study: Patient and control CD8+ Simpson's diversity was not significantly different.

The sequencing input was sorted CD4+, CD8+, or CD8+CD57+ T cells (not recorded which) from PBMCs. The receptor was isolated from a human donor in good health, serving as a control. The chain employs TRBV7-9 and TRBJ2-7, with no clear D. The CDR3 DNA sequence: TGTGCCAGCAGTGATTACAACTACGAGCAGTACTTC. Translation: CASSDYNYEQYF.